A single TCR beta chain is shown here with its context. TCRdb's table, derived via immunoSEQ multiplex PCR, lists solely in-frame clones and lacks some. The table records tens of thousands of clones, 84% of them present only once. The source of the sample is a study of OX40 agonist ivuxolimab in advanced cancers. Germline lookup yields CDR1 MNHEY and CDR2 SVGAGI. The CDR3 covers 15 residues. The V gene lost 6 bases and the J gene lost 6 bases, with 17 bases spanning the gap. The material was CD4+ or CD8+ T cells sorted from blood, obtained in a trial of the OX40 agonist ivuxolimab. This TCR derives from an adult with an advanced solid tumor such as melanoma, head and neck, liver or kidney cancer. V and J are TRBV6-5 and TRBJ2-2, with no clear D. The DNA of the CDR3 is TGTGCCAGCAGCTCCCCCTCGGATGGGCCCGGGGAGCTGTTTTTT. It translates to CASSSPSDGPGELFF.